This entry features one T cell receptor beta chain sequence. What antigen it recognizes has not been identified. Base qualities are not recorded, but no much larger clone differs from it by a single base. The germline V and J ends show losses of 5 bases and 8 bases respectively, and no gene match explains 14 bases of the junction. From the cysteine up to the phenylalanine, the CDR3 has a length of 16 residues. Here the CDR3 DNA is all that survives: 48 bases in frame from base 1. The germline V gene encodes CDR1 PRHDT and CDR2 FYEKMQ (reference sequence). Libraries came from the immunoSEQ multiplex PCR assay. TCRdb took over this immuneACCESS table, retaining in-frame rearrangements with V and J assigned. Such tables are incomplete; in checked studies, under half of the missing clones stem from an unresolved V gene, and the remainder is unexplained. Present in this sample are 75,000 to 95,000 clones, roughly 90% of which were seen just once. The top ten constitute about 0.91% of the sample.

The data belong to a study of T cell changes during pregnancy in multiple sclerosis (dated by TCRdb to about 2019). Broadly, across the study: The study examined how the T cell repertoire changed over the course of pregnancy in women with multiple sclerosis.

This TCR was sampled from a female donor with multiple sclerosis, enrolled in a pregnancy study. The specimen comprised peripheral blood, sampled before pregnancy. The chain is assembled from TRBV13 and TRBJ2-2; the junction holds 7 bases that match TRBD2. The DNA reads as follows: TGTGCCAGCAGCCCGTCCCGGGACTACCAACCGGGGGAGCTGTTTTTT. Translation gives CASSPSRDYQPGELFF.